A single sample gave rise to the 32 T cell receptor beta chains below, sequenced in a study of blood T cells in healthy people across ages. Sample-barcoded 5' priming and a J-beta primer mix drove a second PCR of 7 to 11 cycles. TCRdb itself ran the 5' RACE reads through MiXCR, one entry per CDR3 protein. The table has around 1,700,000 distinct CDR3 sequences, under 30% seen once. The specimen sequenced was blood. These receptors all stem from a woman aged 25 to 39 in good health.

This clonotype was observed a few times. The chain has TRBV2 and TRBJ2-5; D unclear. V was shortened by 0 bases and J by 4 bases, with 12 bases between the two germline ends. Germline CDR1 is SNHLY and CDR2 is FYNNEI. The CDR3 totals 15 residues. CDR3: CASSEAEGVGETQYF. DNA for the CDR3: TGTGCCAGCAGTGAAGCAGAAGGAGTGGGAGAGACCCAGTACTTC.

The chain recombines TRBV7-9 with TRBJ2-2; perhaps TRBD1 as D (5 bases). Germline loops: CDR1 SEHNR, CDR2 FQNEAQ (reference sequence). V gave up 3 bases and J gave up 5 bases, with 16 bases separating them. This CDR3 spans 16 amino acids. The CDR3 DNA reads TGTGCCAGCAGCTTGGAACAGGACACCGGTACCGGGGAGCTGTTTTTT. Its translation is CASSLEQDTGTGELFF.

The CDR3 region has the DNA TGTGCCATCAGTGAGAGTAGGAGCAACGAGCAGTTCTTC. It encodes CAISESRSNEQFF. The chain joins TRBV10-3 to TRBJ2-1, with D unresolved. The CDR3 consists of 13 residues. Trimming left V 2 bases short and J 10 bases short, with 12 bases between. The germline V gene encodes CDR1 ENHRY and CDR2 SYGVKD.

The rearrangement joins TRBV5-1 to TRBJ1-1; TRBD1 matches 9 bases. The CDR3 has 15 amino acids. With 0 bases clipped from V and 4 bases from J, the junction kept 4 bases outside the gene matches. Germline V gene lookup returns CDR1 SGHRS and CDR2 YFSETQ. The chain's CDR3 is CASSLGQGGITEAFF. CDR3 nucleotide sequence: TGCGCCAGCAGCTTGGGACAGGGGGGGATCACTGAAGCTTTCTTT.

The CDR3 DNA sequence: TGTGCCAGCAGTTTAGGTCAGATCGCTAATGAGCAGTACTTC. It encodes CASSLGQIANEQYF. V and J are TRBV27 and TRBJ2-5; D unresolved. This CDR3 contains 14 residues. Per germline, CDR1 MNHEY and CDR2 SMNVEV (reference sequence). Trimming cost V 2 bases and J 11 bases, with 18 bases left between them.

As concerns this clonotype: This may come from a read error, since a much larger clone is one base off. The chain carries TRBV9 and TRBJ2-5, with 12 bases identical to TRBD2. The trim removed 2 bases at V and 5 bases at J, leaving 7 bases unmatched. This CDR3 region has 16 residues. The germline CDR1 and CDR2 sequences are SGDLS and YYNGEE. The CDR3 is CASSVAASGGAETQYF. The CDR3 DNA follows: TGTGCCAGCAGCGTTGCGGCTAGCGGGGGGGCTGAGACCCAGTACTTC.

The chain employs TRBV20-1 and TRBJ2-3; D possibly corresponds to TRBD2 (6 bases). This CDR3 is built from 14 residues. The V gene lost 6 bases and the J gene lost 5 bases, with 18 bases spanning the gap. In germline, CDR1 is DFQATT, CDR2 SNEGSKA (reference sequence). The CDR3 region is CSATRDLHLDTQYF. CDR3 nucleotides: TGCAGTGCCACCCGGGACTTGCATTTAGATACGCAGTATTTT.

This clonotype was detected ten times or more. The rearrangement joins TRBV29-1 to TRBJ2-1; a weak D match, TRBD2 (6 bases). CDR3 length: 16 residues. V was clipped by 5 bases and J by 3 bases, with 20 bases between them. Germline CDR1 and CDR2: SQVTM and ANQGSEA. CDR3 amino acids: CSVRREETYHYNEQFF. The CDR3 region has the DNA TGCAGCGTTCGCAGGGAGGAGACTTACCACTACAATGAGCAGTTCTTC.

This clonotype has only one observation. The rearrangement links TRBV20-1 to TRBJ1-1; TRBD1 matches 9 bases. Trimming cost V 5 bases and J 2 bases; bases outside gene matches: 15. This CDR3 contains 17 residues. In germline, CDR1 is DFQATT, CDR2 SNEGSKA (reference sequence). The CDR3 loop reads CSAQPLPGQGKNTEAFF. CDR3 nucleotide sequence: TGCAGTGCTCAACCATTGCCGGGACAGGGAAAAAACACTGAAGCTTTCTTT.

The rearrangement joins TRBV5-1 to TRBJ2-2, with 12 nucleotides matching TRBD2. This CDR3 is built from 15 residues. V shed 4 bases, J shed 7 bases, and the junction held 5 bases outside the gene matches. Germline V gene lookup returns CDR1 SGHRS and CDR2 YFSETQ. The CDR3 DNA follows: TGCGCCAGCAGCGCGACTAGCGGGAGCAGCGGGGAGCTGTTTTTT. Translated: CASSATSGSSGELFF.

The chain uses TRBV11-2 and TRBJ2-1; 9 positions agree with TRBD1. The CDR3 is 13 amino acids. The V and J ends lost 5 bases and 8 bases, in that order; junction bases with no gene match: 4. Germline assignment: CDR1 SGHAT and CDR2 FQNNGV. DNA for the CDR3: TGTGCCAGCAGCCAATGGACAGGGGATGAGCAGTTCTTC. Translating it yields CASSQWTGDEQFF.

In this sample, this clonotype turned up a few times. The chain has TRBV14 and TRBJ2-1, with 10 bases identical to TRBD2. Trimming at V came to 1 base and at J to 7 bases, leaving 7 bases not matched to a gene. Germline assignment: CDR1 SGHDN and CDR2 FVKESK. The CDR3 has 16 amino acids. CDR3 sequence reads: CASSQVAGGLWNEQFF. CDR3 nucleotide sequence: TGTGCCAGCAGCCAAGTAGCGGGAGGTTTGTGGAATGAGCAGTTCTTC. The entire variable domain, with the rest obtained from reference TRBV14 and TRBJ2-1, is as follows: EAGVTQFPSHSVIEKGQTVTLRCDPISGHDNLYWYRRVMGKEIKFLLHFVKESKQDESGMPNNRFLAERTGGTYSTLKVQPAELEDSGVYFCASSQVAGGLWNEQFFGPGTRLTVL.

This clonotype was seen only a few times. The chain links TRBV29-1 to TRBJ1-2, with a tentative D call TRBD1 (6 bases). The V gene lost 1 base and the J gene lost 3 bases, with 12 bases spanning the gap. The CDR3 has 14 amino acids. Looked up from germline, CDR1 is SQVTM and CDR2 is ANQGSEA. The CDR3 region has the DNA TGCAGCGTTGAAGGGGCAGGGGCTGACTATGGCTACACCTTC. As protein: CSVEGAGADYGYTF.

The sample holds a few counts of this clonotype. This may stem from a read error, because a much larger clone lies one nucleotide away. This rearrangement joins TRBV7-2 to TRBJ2-1; 12 positions match TRBD2. CDR1 and CDR2 (germline): SGHTA, FQGNSA. This CDR3 has 16 residues. The CDR3 region is CVSSPQLAGGYNEQFF. DNA of the CDR3: TGTGTCAGCAGCCCCCAACTAGCGGGGGGTTACAATGAGCAGTTCTTC. Complete variable domain (other parts from reference TRBV7-2 and TRBJ2-1): GAGVSQSPSNKVTEKGKDVELRCDPISGHTALYWYRQSLGQGLEFLIYFQGNSAPDKSGLPSDRFSAERTGGSVSTLTIQRTQQEDSAVYLCVSSPQLAGGYNEQFFGPGTRLTVL.

J is TRBJ1-1 and V is TRBV20-1, with D possibly matching TRBD1 (6 bases). V lost 5 bases and J lost 0, with 22 bases in between. This CDR3 has 17 residues. From germline, CDR1 is DFQATT and CDR2 SNEGSKA (reference sequence). The DNA of the CDR3 is TGCAGTGCTCCGAACCTCGAAGTCAGGGGATTGAACACTGAAGCTTTCTTT. Protein sequence: CSAPNLEVRGLNTEAFF.

This clonotype was counted only a few times. The chain has TRBV27 and TRBJ1-2, with TRBD1 as a possible D gene (5 bases). This CDR3 is 13 amino acids long. V was pared by 6 bases and J by 2 bases, with 10 bases between. Germline lookup yields CDR1 MNHEY and CDR2 SMNVEV (reference sequence). In DNA, the CDR3 is TGTGCCAGCAGCAAAGGGGCGAACTATGGCTACACCTTC. Translating gives CASSKGANYGYTF.

This clonotype was seen more than once but under ten times. The chain couples TRBV7-2 to TRBJ1-5; no firm D call. This CDR3 is built from 14 residues. With 1 base removed from V and 9 bases from J, the gap between germline ends came to 13 bases. Germline V CDR1 and CDR2: SGHTA, FQGNSA. CDR3 nucleotide sequence: TGTGCCAGCAGCTTAGATTTCGGGTTATCGCCCCAGCATTTT. Encoded protein: CASSLDFGLSPQHF.

This clonotype was observed a handful of times. The J gene is TRBJ2-3, the V gene TRBV24-1; 7 nucleotides agree with TRBD1. After removal of 10 bases from V and 0 bases from J, the junction contained 9 bases not matched to a gene. This CDR3 comprises 15 residues. CDR1 is KGHDR and CDR2 is SFDVKD in the germline V gene. The CDR3 sequence: CATTKGAISTDTQYF. The CDR3 DNA reads as TGTGCCACGACTAAGGGGGCGATTAGCACAGATACGCAGTATTTT.

This clonotype was recorded a few times. This chain connects TRBV6-6 to TRBJ2-3; D may be TRBD2 (7 bases). Germline V CDR1 and CDR2: MNHNY, SVGAGI (reference sequence). V was trimmed by 10 bases and J by 2 bases, leaving 22 bases between them. The CDR3 has 16 residues. For the CDR3, the DNA is TGTGCCATCCAAGACAGAAAGGGGGGGAACACAGATACGCAGTATTTT. It encodes CAIQDRKGGNTDTQYF.

This clonotype was seen more than once but under ten times. The chain couples TRBV25-1 to TRBJ2-5; 7 positions match TRBD2. V lost 5 bases to trimming and J lost 5 bases; unmatched junction nucleotides: 11. The CDR3 is 15 amino acids. Germline V gene sequence: CDR1 MGHDK, CDR2 SYGVNS. The DNA of the CDR3 is TGTGCCAGCAGTCCTCCATCGGGACTACAGGAGACCCAGTACTTC. Translating it yields CASSPPSGLQETQYF.

This clonotype was recorded at least ten times. V and J are TRBV4-3 and TRBJ2-1; 10 nucleotides match TRBD1. The CDR3 runs 17 residues. Germline V lookup: CDR1 LGHNA, CDR2 YSLEER. V shed 3 bases and J 7 bases; nucleotides not matched to a gene: 12. CDR3 nucleotides: TGCGCCAGCAGCCAGGACATAGGGACAGGGGCCCCGAATGAGCAGTTCTTC. This codes for CASSQDIGTGAPNEQFF.

The chain employs TRBV12-3 or TRBV12-4 and TRBJ2-3, with 12 bases that match TRBD2. Unmatched junction bases numbered 2, after V lost 9 bases and J lost 1 base. The length of the CDR3 is 14 residues. CDR3 coding DNA: TGTGCCAGTGGACTAGCGGGACGCACAGATACGCAGTATTTT. Translated: CASGLAGRTDTQYF.

Comment on this clonotype: The CDR3 carries no conserved terminal phenylalanine or tryptophan, so it likely arises from a read error. J is TRBJ2-7 and V is TRBV7-6; no firm D call. Trimming cost V 0 bases and J 4 bases, with 7 bases left between them. The CDR3 consists of 13 residues. The germline CDR1 and CDR2 sequences are SGHVS and FNYEAQ. CDR3 amino acids: CASSLAGSYEQYL. In DNA, the CDR3 is TGTGCCAGCAGCTTAGCGGGATCGTACGAGCAGTACTTA.

Remarks on this clonotype: This may be a read error, as it is one base from a much larger clone. The chain is built from TRBV5-1 and TRBJ2-4; D not resolved. Trimming stripped 1 base from V and 13 bases from J, with 24 bases between. This CDR3 spans 16 amino acids. From germline, CDR1 is SGHRS and CDR2 YFSETQ. The CDR3 DNA is TGCGCCAGCAGCTTGAGTCTAGGACGGCTACAAGAGGCCCAGTACTTC. Its translation: CASSLSLGRLQEAQYF.

The chain carries TRBV12-3 or TRBV12-4 and TRBJ1-2; D is unresolved. Trimming cost V 4 bases and J 2 bases, with 8 bases left between them. CDR3 length: 13 residues. The CDR3 sequence is CASSSADNYGYTF. CDR3 nucleotide sequence: TGTGCCAGCAGTTCCGCGGACAACTATGGCTACACCTTC.

This clonotype was picked up many times. The rearrangement links TRBV7-9 to TRBJ2-7, with D perhaps TRBD1 (6 bases). Trimming took off 5 bases at V and 3 bases at J, with 11 bases between the two ends. CDR1 is SEHNR and CDR2 is FQNEAQ in the germline V gene (reference sequence). The CDR3 contains 13 residues. The CDR3 loop is CASSGGQIYEQYF. The CDR3 DNA follows: TGTGCCAGCAGCGGCGGACAGATCTACGAGCAGTACTTC.

V usage is TRBV7-2 and J usage is TRBJ2-3; the match to TRBD2 covers 10 bases. Germline V CDR1 and CDR2: SGHTA, FQGNSA. V trimming: 0 bases; J trimming: 6 bases; junction bases outside the gene matches: 6. This CDR3 has 16 amino acids. CDR3 DNA sequence: TGTGCCAGCAGCTTAGCGGCCAGCGGGAGGGGGGATACGCAGTATTTT. It translates to CASSLAASGRGDTQYF.

Remarks on this clonotype: A much larger clone differs from this one at a single base, so this may be a read error. This is likely a read error, given that the CDR3 carries no conserved phenylalanine or tryptophan at its end. V gene TRBV29-1 combines with J gene TRBJ1-2; D is ambiguous. V was pared by 4 bases and J by 4 bases, with 7 bases between. In germline, CDR1 is SQVTM, CDR2 ANQGSEA. CDR3 size: 11 residues. The CDR3 DNA follows: TGCAGCGTTGTGTCAGCCTATGGCTACACCTGC. This codes for CSVVSAYGYTC.

As concerns this clonotype: Possible read error: a much larger clone is one base away. The CDR3 sequence is CASSSGRVVNEQYF. The CDR3 DNA reads TGTGCCAGCAGCTCGGGCAGGGTGGTCAACGAGCAGTACTTC. This chain connects TRBV13 to TRBJ2-5; perhaps TRBD1 as D (5 bases). The J call may be mistaken, given a closer DNA end match to TRBJ2-7. The CDR3 is 14 residues long. Germline CDR1 PRHDT, CDR2 FYEKMQ (reference sequence).

With respect to this clonotype: A much larger clone lies one base from this, so it may be a read error. Because it lacks the conserved phenylalanine or tryptophan at the end, this CDR3 is likely a read error. The chain employs TRBV7-2 and TRBJ2-3; D gene uncertain. CDR3 length equals 13 residues. Germline V CDR1 and CDR2: SGHTA, FQGNSA. Deletions cut 1 base from V and 6 bases from J, with 8 bases between. The CDR3 DNA is TGTGCCAGCAGCTTAGGCCTAGTGGATACGCAGTATTCT. It is translated as CASSLGLVDTQYS.

The V call is TRBV27, the J call TRBJ2-7; a weak D match, TRBD2 (6 bases). Germline values: CDR1 MNHEY, CDR2 SMNVEV (reference sequence). Trimming removed 6 bases from V and 0 bases from J, with 15 bases in between. The CDR3 consists of 15 residues. The CDR3, as DNA: TGTGCCAGCAGCCACCAGGACGGGAGCTCCTACGAGCAGTACTTC. It specifies CASSHQDGSSYEQYF.

This clonotype was observed a few times. J is TRBJ2-1 and V is TRBV6-2 or TRBV6-3; 9 nucleotides match TRBD1. The CDR3 is 12 amino acids. The V gene's germline CDR1 is MNHEY and CDR2 SVGEGT. The J segment lost 7 bases and the V segment lost 7 bases, leaving 2 bases of the junction unmatched. The CDR3 sequence: CASNGTGNEQFF. The CDR3 DNA follows: TGTGCCAGCAACGGGACAGGGAATGAGCAGTTCTTC.